This T cell receptor beta chain was documented in a study of T-cell memory formation after mild COVID-19. A single record per CDR3 protein comes from TCRdb applying MiXCR to the 5' RACE reads. Here the sample spans about 82,000 distinct CDR3 sequences, roughly 13% being singletons. Points from the study as a whole: Cross-reactive memory apparently joined, as some responding clones appeared in pre-infection memory. Mainly CM and EM harbored the contracting CD4+ clones; mainly EMRA harbored the CD8+ ones.

The CDR3 contains 15 residues. Germline V lookup: CDR1 SGHVS, CDR2 FQNEAQ. V lost 2 bases and J 6 bases, leaving 15 bases between the germline ends. This clonotype occurred a few times. As yet, its antigen is unknown. The rearrangement links TRBV7-8 to TRBJ2-3, with a weak D call TRBD2 (6 bases). This TCR derives from a man in his late teens or twenties who had mild COVID-19 (a few samples of this study predate the infection). Cell type and time point are not known. The sequenced sample was PBMCs or a T cell subset sorted from them (not recorded which). This CDR3 reads CASSLQEGWGDTQYF. In DNA form, the CDR3 reads TGTGCCAGCAGCTTACAGGAGGGATGGGGGGATACGCAGTATTTT.